The 27 T cell receptor beta chains in this list originate from one sample, sequenced in a study of shared clonotypes between healthy human individuals. In the naive CD8 group, cells lacked CD45RO and were positively selected for CCR7, so terminally differentiated effector memory CD45RA+ cells were left out. Profiled with immunoSEQ multiplex PCR; TCRdb holds only in-frame clones, not every one. The top ten clones hold more than 1.5% of a sample with about 2.1 million clones, about 92% of them seen once. The specimen sequenced was naive CD8+ T cells from PBMCs. These TCRs come from a young man in good health. Some clones in this sample may be carry-over from other donors' samples.

The chain links TRBV4-2 to TRBJ1-2; no clear D. This CDR3 is 14 amino acids long. Trimming cost V 1 base and J 4 bases, with 10 bases left between them. Germline values: CDR1 LGHNA, CDR2 YNFKEQ. The CDR3 bases are TGTGCCAGCAGCCAAGCTGGGGTTATCTATGGCTACACCTTC. It yields the protein CASSQAGVIYGYTF.

This sequence joins TRBV27 and TRBJ2-1; D gene uncertain. Germline V lookup: CDR1 MNHEY, CDR2 SMNVEV (reference sequence). Trimming pared 8 bases from V and 0 bases from J, leaving 11 bases between. CDR3 size: 14 residues. CDR3 amino acids: CASFGLSSYNEQFF. The CDR3 nucleotides are TGTGCCAGCTTCGGGTTGAGCTCCTACAATGAGCAGTTCTTC.

This sequence joins TRBV19 and TRBJ2-7; maybe TRBD2 (6 bases). CDR1 is LNHDA, CDR2 SQIVND, per germline (reference sequence). CDR3 length: 14 residues. Trimming stripped 7 bases from V and 1 base from J, with 14 bases between. The CDR3 here is CASKIGGESYEQYF. CDR3 DNA: TGTGCCAGTAAAATCGGCGGGGAGTCCTACGAGCAGTACTTC.

The chain is built from TRBV6-6 and TRBJ2-3; D perhaps matches TRBD2 (5 bases). This CDR3 region has 15 residues. Trimming removed 2 bases from V and 3 bases from J, with 12 bases in between. Germline CDR1 MNHNY, CDR2 SVGAGI (reference sequence). CDR3 sequence: CASSYVRVGTDTQYF. As DNA, the CDR3 is TGTGCCAGCAGTTACGTGAGGGTTGGTACAGATACGCAGTATTTT.

The V gene is TRBV7-3, the J gene TRBJ2-7; either TRBD1 or TRBD2 may fit D (5 bases each). The germline CDR1 and CDR2 sequences are SGHTA and FQGTGA. Trimming left V 4 bases short and J 5 bases short, with 18 bases between. This CDR3 is built from 15 residues. As DNA, the CDR3 is TGTGCCAGCAGCTCCGGGACGACCCAATGGGACGAGCAGTACTTC. It translates to CASSSGTTQWDEQYF. Supplemented by reference TRBV7-3 and TRBJ2-7, the full variable domain reads GAGVSQTPSNKVTEKGKYVELRCDPISGHTALYWYRQSLGQGPEFLIYFQGTGAADDSGLPNDRFFAVRPEGSVSTLKIQRTERGDSAVYLCASSSGTTQWDEQYFGPGTRLTVT.

Notes on this clone: The junction differs from germline at one of its ends, possibly a read error. V gene TRBV10-3 combines with J gene TRBJ2-5; tentatively, D is TRBD1 or TRBD2 (5 bases each). The V gene's germline CDR1 is ENHRY and CDR2 SYGVKD. The CDR3 extends over 14 amino acids. The CDR3 coding sequence is TGTGCCATCAGTGAGCGACAGCCCGACTACGAGCAGCACTTC. It codes for CAISERQPDYEQHF.

The V gene is TRBV25-1, the J gene TRBJ2-7, with TRBD1 as a possible D gene (6 bases). Trimming removed 1 base at V and 3 bases at J, with 16 bases between. Looked up from germline, CDR1 is MGHDK and CDR2 is SYGVNS. The CDR3 is made up of 16 amino acids. The CDR3 is CASSESARDINYEQYF. The CDR3 coding sequence is TGTGCCAGCAGTGAATCGGCCCGGGACATTAACTACGAGCAGTACTTC.

The V and J genes are TRBV7-8 and TRBJ2-4, with TRBD2 matching over 8 bases. CDR3 length: 18 amino acids. J lost 0 bases, V lost 5 bases, and 12 bases had no gene match. The germline gives CDR1 SGHVS, CDR2 FQNEAQ. The CDR3 sequence is CASSPQLLAALAKNIQYF. The CDR3 DNA sequence: TGTGCCAGCAGCCCCCAGCTACTAGCGGCGCTAGCCAAAAACATTCAGTACTTC.

The CDR3 loop reads CASSSWDSQYTEAFF. CDR3 bases: TGTGCCAGCAGCTCCTGGGACAGCCAGTACACTGAAGCTTTCTTT. This chain joins TRBV9 and TRBJ1-1; TRBD1 aligns across 7 bases. The CDR3 totals 15 residues. V lost 4 bases to trimming and J lost 3 bases; unmatched junction nucleotides: 9. Germline assignment: CDR1 SGDLS and CDR2 YYNGEE.

The CDR3 bases are TGTGCCAGCAGCTACAAATTCCCCAAGCCCCAGCATTTT. It encodes CASSYKFPKPQHF. This chain links TRBV28 with TRBJ1-5; D unresolved. V dropped 6 bases and J dropped 8 bases, with 14 bases sitting between them. CDR1 and CDR2 from the germline V gene are MDHEN and SYDVKM. This CDR3 contains 13 residues.

This clone was counted a single time. The V and J genes are TRBV11-3 and TRBJ1-5; perhaps TRBD1 as D (6 bases). The CDR3 is 15 amino acids. Trimming left V 0 bases short and J 1 base short, with 7 bases between. Germline V gene data show CDR1 as SGHNT and CDR2 as YENEEA. CDR3 amino acids: CASSLDQGSNQPQHF. CDR3 bases: TGTGCCAGCAGCTTAGATCAGGGGAGCAATCAGCCCCAGCATTTT.

The chain joins TRBV28 to TRBJ2-3; TRBD2 is a possible D gene (6 bases). With 6 bases removed from V and 1 base from J, the gap between germline ends came to 23 bases. The CDR3 is 18 amino acids. In germline, CDR1 is MDHEN, CDR2 SYDVKM. CDR3 protein: CASSLEVPTSGGTDTQYF. DNA of the CDR3: TGTGCCAGCAGCTTGGAAGTCCCGACCTCGGGGGGCACAGATACGCAGTATTTT.

The chain employs TRBV20-1 and TRBJ1-2, with D perhaps TRBD1 (5 bases). Trimming stripped 3 bases from V and 12 bases from J, with 14 bases between. Germline loops: CDR1 DFQATT, CDR2 SNEGSKA (reference sequence). CDR3 size: 11 residues. Here the CDR3 reads CSASWDGHHTF. CDR3 coding DNA: TGCAGTGCTAGTTGGGACGGGCATCACACCTTC.

The chain recombines TRBV7-9 with TRBJ2-3; D not certain. Germline loops: CDR1 SEHNR, CDR2 FQNEAQ (reference sequence). V was clipped by 4 bases and J by 15 bases, with 5 bases between them. This CDR3 comprises 8 residues. CDR3 sequence (DNA): TGTGCCAGCAGCTCGACTTATTTT. Its protein is CASSSTYF.

The V and J genes are TRBV28 and TRBJ2-1; weak D call: TRBD1 (6 bases). This CDR3 spans 16 amino acids. The V and J ends lost 4 bases and 6 bases respectively, with 19 bases between them. CDR1 is MDHEN, CDR2 SYDVKM, per germline. CDR3 in DNA: TGTGCCAGCAGTTCCCCCTTGGAGCGGACAGCCAATGAGCAGTTCTTC. This codes for CASSSPLERTANEQFF.

The V call is TRBV19, the J call TRBJ2-5; the D gene is possibly TRBD2 (5 bases). The germline V gene encodes CDR1 LNHDA and CDR2 SQIVND (reference sequence). The CDR3 spans 13 residues. V was trimmed by 1 base and J by 6 bases, leaving 9 bases between them. CDR3 coding DNA: TGTGCCAGTAGTATAGTTAGCGACAAGACCCAGTACTTC. Amino acids: CASSIVSDKTQYF.

Remarks on this clone: Other DNA variants within this sample encode the same CDR3. The V gene is TRBV5-1, the J gene TRBJ2-5; weak D call: TRBD1 (5 bases). The CDR3 totals 14 residues. V was pared by 0 bases and J by 2 bases, with 8 bases between. CDR1 and CDR2 (germline): SGHRS, YFSETQ. The CDR3 nucleotides read TGCGCCAGCAGCTTGGTGGGGCTGCAAGAGACCCAGTACTTC. It encodes CASSLVGLQETQYF.

The rearrangement joins TRBV4-1 to TRBJ2-7; 8 nucleotides agree with TRBD2. Trimming cost V 4 bases and J 5 bases; bases outside gene matches: 16. Germline V gene data show CDR1 as MGHRA and CDR2 as YSYEKL. The CDR3 contains 17 residues. The CDR3 protein is CASSPPLGGLENHEQYF. The CDR3 DNA reads TGCGCCAGCAGCCCTCCCCTGGGGGGACTAGAAAACCACGAGCAGTACTTC.

This chain links TRBV4-1 with TRBJ2-3; 12 nucleotides align to TRBD2. The germline V gene has CDR1 MGHRA and CDR2 YSYEKL. The CDR3 is made up of 18 amino acids. The trim removed 0 bases at V and 6 bases at J, leaving 10 bases unmatched. The CDR3 region has the DNA TGCGCCAGCAGCCAAGAAGGGGAGGCGGGACTAGCGGGCGATACGCAGTATTTT. This encodes CASSQEGEAGLAGDTQYF.

The chain carries TRBV14 and TRBJ2-5, with D perhaps given as TRBD1 or TRBD2 (5 bases each). Trimming cost V 4 bases and J 4 bases, with 22 bases left between them. Germline V CDR1 and CDR2: SGHDN, FVKESK. This CDR3 is 17 amino acids long. CDR3 region: CASSRLPPWDLRETQYF. CDR3 bases: TGTGCCAGCAGCCGATTACCCCCGTGGGACCTCAGAGAGACCCAGTACTTC.

This chain uses TRBV2 with TRBJ2-7; TRBD2 is a possible D gene (6 bases). Trimming removed 1 base from V and 2 bases from J, with 12 bases in between. The CDR3 consists of 15 residues. Germline-derived CDR1 and CDR2 are SNHLY and FYNNEI. The chain's CDR3 is CASSEGGRRAYEQYF. The CDR3 DNA follows: TGTGCCAGCAGTGAAGGGGGGAGGAGGGCCTACGAGCAGTACTTC.

This chain links TRBV9 with TRBJ2-7; 9 bases map to TRBD1. The CDR3 covers 15 residues. Trimming removed 2 bases from V and 6 bases from J; junction bases left unmatched: 9. Germline V gene lookup returns CDR1 SGDLS and CDR2 YYNGEE. The CDR3 DNA follows: TGTGCCAGCAGCGTCTCCGGGACAGGGAACGGCGAGCAGTACTTC. It translates to CASSVSGTGNGEQYF.

This chain connects TRBV6-5 to TRBJ2-2; TRBD2 might be the D (5 bases). Trimming took off 4 bases at V and 5 bases at J, with 11 bases between the two ends. The CDR3 length is 14 residues. Germline V gene data show CDR1 as MNHEY and CDR2 as SVGAGI. The CDR3 bases are TGTGCCAGCAGTTCCGGACTGCGAACCGGGGAGCTGTTTTTT. The encoded protein is CASSSGLRTGELFF.

This clone appeared a few times. Other DNA sequences in this sample translate to the same CDR3. The chain employs TRBV14 and TRBJ2-7; no firm D call. Trimming took 1 base from V and 3 from J, leaving 4 bases between them. The germline V gene has CDR1 SGHDN and CDR2 FVKESK. There are 12 residues in the CDR3. In nucleotides, the CDR3 is TGTGCCAGCAGCCAAGTTCGCTACGAGCAGTACTTC. Protein product: CASSQVRYEQYF.

The V gene is TRBV7-9, the J gene TRBJ1-4, with 11 bases fitting TRBD1. This CDR3 has 16 amino acids. V was pared by 3 bases and J by 1 base, with 1 base of the junction left unmatched. The germline V gene has CDR1 SEHNR and CDR2 FQNEAQ (reference sequence). This chain's CDR3 is CASSFGTGGTNEKLFF. DNA for the CDR3: TGTGCCAGCAGCTTCGGGACAGGGGGAACTAATGAAAAACTGTTTTTT.

The rearrangement joins TRBV7-2 to TRBJ2-3; perhaps TRBD2 as D (6 bases). V lost 1 base and J lost 1, with 9 bases in between. CDR3 length: 15 amino acids. Germline lookup yields CDR1 SGHTA and CDR2 FQGNSA. DNA of the CDR3: TGTGCCAGCAGCTTAGGTGCTAGCGGCACAGATACGCAGTATTTT. Translation: CASSLGASGTDTQYF. The variable domain in full, with the rest retrieved from reference TRBV7-2 and TRBJ2-3, is GAGVSQSPSNKVTEKGKDVELRCDPISGHTALYWYRQSLGQGLEFLIYFQGNSAPDKSGLPSDRFSAERTGGSVSTLTIQRTQQEDSAVYLCASSLGASGTDTQYFGPGTRLTVL.

The chain couples TRBV7-9 to TRBJ1-1; D not certain. The CDR3 consists of 13 residues. Trimming took 7 bases from V and 3 from J, leaving 12 bases between them. Germline CDR1 is SEHNR and CDR2 is FQNEAQ (reference sequence). CDR3 sequence: CASTSGSYTEAFF. CDR3 nucleotides: TGTGCCAGCACCTCGGGTTCATACACTGAAGCTTTCTTT.